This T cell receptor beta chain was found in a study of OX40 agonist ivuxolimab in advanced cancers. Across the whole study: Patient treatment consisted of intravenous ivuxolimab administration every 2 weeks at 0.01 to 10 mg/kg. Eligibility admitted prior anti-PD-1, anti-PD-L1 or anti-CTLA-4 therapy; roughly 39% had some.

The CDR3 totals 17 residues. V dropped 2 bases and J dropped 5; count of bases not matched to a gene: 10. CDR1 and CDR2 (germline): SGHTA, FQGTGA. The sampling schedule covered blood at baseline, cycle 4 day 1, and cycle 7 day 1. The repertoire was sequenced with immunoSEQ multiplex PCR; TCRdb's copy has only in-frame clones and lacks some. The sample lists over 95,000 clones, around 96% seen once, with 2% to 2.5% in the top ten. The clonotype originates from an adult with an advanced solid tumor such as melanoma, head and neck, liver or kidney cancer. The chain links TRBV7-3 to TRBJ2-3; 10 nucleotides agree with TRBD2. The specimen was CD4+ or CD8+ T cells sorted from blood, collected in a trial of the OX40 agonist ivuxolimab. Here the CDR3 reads CASSLAPGTSDKDTQYF. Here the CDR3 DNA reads TGTGCCAGCAGCTTAGCTCCCGGGACTAGCGATAAAGATACGCAGTATTTT.